A single sample is the source of the 23 T cell receptor beta chains below, sequenced in a study of shared clonotypes between healthy human individuals. Sequencing used immunoSEQ multiplex PCR; TCRdb keeps in-frame clones, though not all of them. The sample lists over a million clones, roughly 96% occurring once. The specimen was naive CD4+ T cells sorted from blood. Subset described: CD45RA+ positively selected. The receptors here all came from a man aged 30-40 years in good health.

The chain recombines TRBV11-2 with TRBJ1-5; D not resolved. V lost 0 bases, J lost 7 bases, and 10 bases lay in between. CDR1 is SGHAT and CDR2 is FQNNGV in the germline V gene. The CDR3 extends over 14 amino acids. CDR3 sequence: CASSLDSAGQPQHF. CDR3 DNA sequence: TGTGCCAGCAGCTTAGATTCTGCTGGGCAGCCCCAGCATTTT.

This rearrangement joins TRBV6-1 to TRBJ2-3; D not resolved. Germline V gene lookup returns CDR1 MNHNS and CDR2 SASEGT. The CDR3 is made up of 13 amino acids. Trimming pared 6 bases from V and 0 bases from J, leaving 7 bases between. CDR3: CASRVGSTDTQYF. CDR3 in DNA: TGTGCCAGCAGGGTGGGAAGCACAGATACGCAGTATTTT.

A remark on this clone: The sample has other DNA sequences that encode this CDR3 too. This chain joins TRBV5-1 and TRBJ2-5, with D possibly matching TRBD2 (6 bases). Trimming cost V 0 bases and J 5 bases, with 14 bases left between them. Germline V gene data show CDR1 as SGHRS and CDR2 as YFSETQ. The CDR3 runs 15 residues. CDR3 amino acids: CASSLGGSGGETQYF. The CDR3 region has the DNA TGCGCCAGCAGCTTGGGGGGTAGCGGAGGGGAGACCCAGTACTTC.

The CDR3 bases are TGCGCCAGCAGCCTTTCTACTAGCACAGATACGCAGTATTTT. This encodes CASSLSTSTDTQYF. The J gene is TRBJ2-3, the V gene TRBV4-3; D call uncertain. Germline CDR1 is LGHNA and CDR2 is YSLEER. Trimming removed 4 bases from V and 0 bases from J, with 8 bases in between. The CDR3 is made up of 14 amino acids.

V gene TRBV5-4 combines with J gene TRBJ2-3; perhaps TRBD2 as D (6 bases). The V gene lost 6 bases and the J gene lost 0 bases, with 14 bases spanning the gap. The CDR3 contains 15 residues. The germline CDR1 and CDR2 sequences are SGHNT and YYREEE (reference sequence). CDR3 protein: CASIRDRGSTDTQYF. CDR3 DNA sequence: TGTGCCAGCATCCGCGACCGGGGGAGCACAGATACGCAGTATTTT.

The chain is built from TRBV7-2 and TRBJ2-3, with no clear D. V dropped 5 bases and J dropped 4 bases, with 7 bases sitting between them. The CDR3 is 12 residues long. From germline, CDR1 is SGHTA and CDR2 FQGNSA. The chain's CDR3 is CASSPWADTQYF. For the CDR3, the DNA is TGTGCCAGCAGCCCCTGGGCAGATACGCAGTATTTT.

The V gene is TRBV30, the J gene TRBJ1-5, with a weak D call TRBD1 (5 bases). Trimming stripped 2 bases from V and 2 bases from J, with 13 bases between. CDR1 is GTSNPN, CDR2 SVGIG, per germline (reference sequence). The CDR3 runs to 15 residues. This CDR3 reads CAWSLGTRRNQPQHF. The CDR3 DNA reads as TGTGCCTGGAGTCTAGGGACGAGGCGCAATCAGCCCCAGCATTTT.

The CDR3 spells CASSLVGTPNYEQYF. CDR3 coding DNA: TGTGCCAGCAGCTTAGTCGGTACTCCTAACTACGAGCAGTACTTC. V and J are TRBV11-2 and TRBJ2-7; D ambiguous. Germline V CDR1 and CDR2: SGHAT, FQNNGV. The length of the CDR3 is 15 residues. With 1 base removed from V and 3 bases from J, the gap between germline ends came to 13 bases.

The V gene is TRBV27, the J gene TRBJ1-5; the D is unclear. The CDR3 is 14 residues long. V lost 8 bases, J lost 0 bases, and 11 bases lay in between. The V gene's germline CDR1 is MNHEY and CDR2 SMNVEV (reference sequence). The CDR3 sequence: CASGDEFSNQPQHF. The CDR3 bases are TGTGCCAGCGGTGACGAATTTAGCAATCAGCCCCAGCATTTT.

The chain employs TRBV5-1 and TRBJ1-5; no definite D call. V lost 0 bases to trimming and J lost 0 bases, with 10 bases between them. The germline CDR1 and CDR2 sequences are SGHRS and YFSETQ. The CDR3 is 16 amino acids. CDR3 protein: CASSLDGLNSNQPQHF. CDR3 coding DNA: TGCGCCAGCAGCTTGGACGGGTTGAATAGCAATCAGCCCCAGCATTTT.

The V and J genes are TRBV9 and TRBJ2-2; 7 nucleotides align to TRBD1. The CDR3 extends over 16 amino acids. Germline CDR1 SGDLS, CDR2 YYNGEE. J gave up 5 bases and V 4 bases, and 11 bases lay outside the gene matches. CDR3 nucleotide sequence: TGTGCCAGCAGCCTTGAGTGGGACAGTAGGACCGGGGAGCTGTTTTTT. It codes for CASSLEWDSRTGELFF.

The genes are TRBV27 and TRBJ2-7; D gene unclear. V dropped 5 bases and J dropped 0 bases, with 11 bases sitting between them. From germline, CDR1 is MNHEY and CDR2 SMNVEV (reference sequence). This CDR3 spans 14 amino acids. As DNA, the CDR3 is TGTGCCAGCAGTCCCAGGCCGATCTCCTACGAGCAGTACTTC. This sequence encodes CASSPRPISYEQYF.

The chain links TRBV2 to TRBJ1-2, with D possibly TRBD1 on 5 matching bases. The length of the CDR3 is 13 residues. The V and J ends lost 5 bases and 8 bases respectively, with 15 bases between them. CDR1 SNHLY and CDR2 FYNNEI come from the germline V gene. In DNA, the CDR3 is TGTGCCAGCAGTTATCCAGGGTCTCGGGGCTACACCTTC. This translates into CASSYPGSRGYTF.

The chain recombines TRBV5-1 with TRBJ1-2; TRBD1 matches 12 bases. V was pared by 4 bases and J by 5 bases, with 3 bases of the junction left unmatched. The CDR3 is 14 residues long. CDR1 and CDR2 (germline): SGHRS, YFSETQ. The CDR3 is CASSRDRGQYGYTF. The CDR3 nucleotides are TGCGCCAGCAGCCGGGACAGGGGGCAGTATGGCTACACCTTC. The full variable domain, rest sourced from reference TRBV5-1 and TRBJ1-2, is KAGVTQTPRYLIKTRGQQVTLSCSPISGHRSVSWYQQTPGQGLQFLFEYFSETQRNKGNFPGRFSGRQFSNSRSEMNVSTLELGDSALYLCASSRDRGQYGYTFGSGTRLTVV.

The chain couples TRBV18 to TRBJ1-2; D might be TRBD1 (5 bases). Germline V gene data show CDR1 as KGHSH and CDR2 as LQKENI. The length of the CDR3 is 17 residues. V dropped 2 bases and J dropped 8 bases, with 24 bases sitting between them. CDR3 in DNA: TGTGCCAGCTCACCAGAAGTTTCGCAGGGTAGTTGGAGCGGCTACACCTTC. It specifies CASSPEVSQGSWSGYTF.

The chain combines TRBV5-1 with TRBJ2-7, with a tentative D call TRBD1 (6 bases). With 1 base removed from V and 7 bases from J, the gap between germline ends came to 21 bases. Looked up from germline, CDR1 is SGHRS and CDR2 is YFSETQ. This CDR3 is built from 16 residues. The CDR3 here is CASSLNVGTGQGEQYF. The CDR3 region has the DNA TGCGCCAGCAGCTTGAATGTGGGAACAGGGCAGGGAGAGCAGTACTTC. The full variable domain, in which reference TRBV5-1 and TRBJ2-7 provide the parts outside the CDR3, is KAGVTQTPRYLIKTRGQQVTLSCSPISGHRSVSWYQQTPGQGLQFLFEYFSETQRNKGNFPGRFSGRQFSNSRSEMNVSTLELGDSALYLCASSLNVGTGQGEQYFGPGTRLTVT.

V and J are TRBV11-2 and TRBJ2-1, with 9 bases that match TRBD2. V lost 9 bases to trimming and J lost 6 bases; unmatched junction nucleotides: 12. The CDR3 loop spans 15 amino acids. The germline gives CDR1 SGHAT, CDR2 FQNNGV. The CDR3 coding sequence is TGTGCCAGTATCTCCATAGCGGGAGATATCAATGAGCAGTTCTTC. It is translated as CASISIAGDINEQFF.

The rearrangement uses TRBV5-1 and TRBJ2-6; D not resolved. V lost 0 bases and J 0 bases, leaving 10 bases between the germline ends. CDR1 and CDR2 from the germline V gene are SGHRS and YFSETQ. CDR3 length equals 17 residues. CDR3 bases: TGCGCCAGCAGCTTGGGTCCGACGCACTCTGGGGCCAACGTCCTGACTTTC. It is translated as CASSLGPTHSGANVLTF.

The chain combines TRBV5-1 with TRBJ1-4, with D uncertain. Trimming stripped 0 bases from V and 5 bases from J, with 8 bases between. The germline V gene has CDR1 SGHRS and CDR2 YFSETQ. CDR3 length: 14 residues. The CDR3 bases are TGCGCCAGCAGCTTGGCCGATATAAATGAAAAACTGTTTTTT. Translation gives CASSLADINEKLFF. Full variable domain (missing parts from reference TRBV5-1 and TRBJ1-4): KAGVTQTPRYLIKTRGQQVTLSCSPISGHRSVSWYQQTPGQGLQFLFEYFSETQRNKGNFPGRFSGRQFSNSRSEMNVSTLELGDSALYLCASSLADINEKLFFGSGTQLSVL.

The chain joins TRBV2 to TRBJ2-3, with 8 bases aligning to TRBD2. Germline lookup yields CDR1 SNHLY and CDR2 FYNNEI. The CDR3 consists of 13 residues. The junction had 0 bases not matched to a gene; V was cut back by 6 bases and J by 1 base. The CDR3 loop is CASRTSGTDTQYF. The DNA of the CDR3 is TGTGCCAGCAGGACTAGCGGCACAGATACGCAGTATTTT.

V gene TRBV5-4 combines with J gene TRBJ2-7; perhaps D is TRBD1 or TRBD2 (5 bases each). Trimming cost V 0 bases and J 4 bases, with 17 bases left between them. CDR1 and CDR2 (germline): SGHNT, YYREEE (reference sequence). This CDR3 has 16 residues. CDR3 sequence reads: CASSLGGAGRTYEQYF. DNA of the CDR3: TGTGCCAGCAGCTTGGGTGGGGCGGGCCGAACGTACGAGCAGTACTTC.

On this clone: Other DNA variants within this sample encode the same CDR3. V usage is TRBV5-1 and J usage is TRBJ2-2; no clear D gene. The CDR3 runs to 15 residues. In germline, CDR1 is SGHRS, CDR2 YFSETQ. Between the trimmed V and J ends, which lost 2 bases and 0 bases, there was a span of 8 bases. This chain's CDR3 is CASSLRPTNTGELFF. CDR3 bases: TGCGCCAGCAGCTTACGCCCTACGAACACCGGGGAGCTGTTTTTT.

The gene calls are TRBV28 and TRBJ2-2; maybe TRBD1 (5 bases). Germline V gene sequence: CDR1 MDHEN, CDR2 SYDVKM. Trimming removed 4 bases at V and 6 bases at J, with 12 bases between. The CDR3 length is 14 residues. The CDR3 nucleotides read TGTGCCAGCAGTTGGGGCAGGGCGGCCGGGGAGCTGTTTTTT. It codes for CASSWGRAAGELFF.